The 3 T cell receptor beta chains listed next were all sequenced from one sample in a study of T cell responses to AZD1222 COVID-19 vaccine. TCRdb's table, derived via immunoSEQ multiplex PCR, lists solely in-frame clones and lacks some. Of some 100,000 clones in the sample, roughly 89% are singletons; the top ten hold 12%. Sequencing used peripheral blood, obtained on day 0 of AZD1222 vaccination. All receptors derive from an adult in good health.

The chain recombines TRBV4-3 with TRBJ2-2; 12 bases agree with TRBD2. Trimming took 4 bases from V and 3 from J; bases not matched to a gene: 12. Germline lookup yields CDR1 LGHNA and CDR2 YSLEER. The CDR3 totals 19 residues. The chain's CDR3 is CASSPSLAGGRRDTGELFF. The DNA for the CDR3 is TGCGCCAGCAGCCCGTCACTAGCGGGAGGACGCAGGGACACCGGGGAGCTGTTTTTT.

This rearrangement joins TRBV28 to TRBJ2-3; TRBD2 matches 8 bases. V lost 1 base and J lost 4; bases outside the gene matches: 4. In germline, CDR1 is MDHEN, CDR2 SYDVKM. CDR3 size: 15 residues. The CDR3 DNA reads TGTGCCAGCAGTTTATACGGGAGGGCCCCAGATACGCAGTATTTT. Its protein product is CASSLYGRAPDTQYF.

The rearrangement links TRBV9 to TRBJ2-3, with TRBD2 matching 9 bases. The V and J ends lost 1 base and 0 bases, in that order; junction bases with no gene match: 3. This CDR3 contains 16 residues. Germline loops: CDR1 SGDLS, CDR2 YYNGEE. CDR3 loop: CASSVHTSGSTDTQYF. In DNA form, the CDR3 reads TGTGCCAGCAGCGTACACACTAGCGGGAGCACAGATACGCAGTATTTT.